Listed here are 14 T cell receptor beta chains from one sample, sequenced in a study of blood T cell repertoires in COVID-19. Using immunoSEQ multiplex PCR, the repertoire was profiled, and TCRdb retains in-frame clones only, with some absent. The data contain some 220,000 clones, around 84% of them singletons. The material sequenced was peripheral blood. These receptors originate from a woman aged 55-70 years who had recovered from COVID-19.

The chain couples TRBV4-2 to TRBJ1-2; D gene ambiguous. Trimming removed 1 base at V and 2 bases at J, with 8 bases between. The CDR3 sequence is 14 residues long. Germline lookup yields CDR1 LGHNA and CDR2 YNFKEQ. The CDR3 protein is CASSQGGTNYGYTF. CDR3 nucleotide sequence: TGTGCCAGCAGCCAAGGCGGAACAAACTATGGCTACACCTTC.

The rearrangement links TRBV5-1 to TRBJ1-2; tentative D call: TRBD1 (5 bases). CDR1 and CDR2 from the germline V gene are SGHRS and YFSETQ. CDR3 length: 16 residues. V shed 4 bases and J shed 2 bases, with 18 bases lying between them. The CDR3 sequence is CASSPETDLSNYGYTF. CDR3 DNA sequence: TGCGCCAGCAGCCCGGAGACAGACCTCTCGAACTATGGCTACACCTTC.

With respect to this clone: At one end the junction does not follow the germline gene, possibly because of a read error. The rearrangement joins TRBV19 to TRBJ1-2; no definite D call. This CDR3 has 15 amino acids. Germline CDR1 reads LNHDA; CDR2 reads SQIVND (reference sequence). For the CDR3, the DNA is TGTGCCAGTAGTATTGAAGAGGCGGGTAACTCTGGCTACACCTTC. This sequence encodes CASSIEEAGNSGYTF.

CDR3: CASTEPGQGNQPQHF. The CDR3 bases are TGTGCCAGCACCGAACCGGGACAGGGGAACCAGCCCCAGCATTTT. The chain is built from TRBV27 and TRBJ1-5; 10 positions match TRBD1. Trimming took 7 bases from V and 7 from J; bases not matched to a gene: 10. This CDR3 spans 15 amino acids. Germline V lookup: CDR1 MNHEY, CDR2 SMNVEV (reference sequence).

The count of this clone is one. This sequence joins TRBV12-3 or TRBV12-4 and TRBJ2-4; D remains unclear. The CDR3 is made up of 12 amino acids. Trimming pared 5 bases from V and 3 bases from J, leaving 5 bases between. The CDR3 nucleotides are TGTGCCAGCAGTGCGTACAAAAACATTCAGTACTTC. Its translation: CASSAYKNIQYF.

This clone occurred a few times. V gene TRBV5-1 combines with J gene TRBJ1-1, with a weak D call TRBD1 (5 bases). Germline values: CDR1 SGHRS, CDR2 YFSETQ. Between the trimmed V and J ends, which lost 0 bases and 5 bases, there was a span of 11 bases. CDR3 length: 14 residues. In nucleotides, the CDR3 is TGCGCCAGCAGCTTGGACAGGTCAGGGACTGAAGCTTTCTTT. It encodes CASSLDRSGTEAFF.

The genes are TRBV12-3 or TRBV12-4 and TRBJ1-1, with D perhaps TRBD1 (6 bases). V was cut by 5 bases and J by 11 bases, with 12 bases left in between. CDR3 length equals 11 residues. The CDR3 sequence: CASSTGLFAFF. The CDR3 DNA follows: TGTGCCAGCAGTACAGGGCTGTTCGCTTTCTTT.

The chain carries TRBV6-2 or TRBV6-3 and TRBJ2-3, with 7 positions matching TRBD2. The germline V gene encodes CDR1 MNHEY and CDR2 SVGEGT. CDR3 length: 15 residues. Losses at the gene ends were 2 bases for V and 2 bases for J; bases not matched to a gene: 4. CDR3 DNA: TGTGCCAGCAGTTACCCAGCGGGGTTCACAGATACGCAGTATTTT. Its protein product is CASSYPAGFTDTQYF.

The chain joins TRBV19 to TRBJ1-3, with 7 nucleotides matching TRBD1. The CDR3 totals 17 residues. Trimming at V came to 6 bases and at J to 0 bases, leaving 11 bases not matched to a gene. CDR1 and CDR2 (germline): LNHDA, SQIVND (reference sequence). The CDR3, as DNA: TGTGCCAGTAGGGCACCGGGACAGATCTTCTCTGGAAACACCATATATTTT. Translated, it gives CASRAPGQIFSGNTIYF.

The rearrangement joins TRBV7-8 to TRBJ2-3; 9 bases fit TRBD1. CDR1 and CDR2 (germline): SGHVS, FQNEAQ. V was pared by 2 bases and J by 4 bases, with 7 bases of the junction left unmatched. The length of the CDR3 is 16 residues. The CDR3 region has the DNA TGTGCCAGCAGCTTACTAACAGGGGGCGGCCCAGATACGCAGTATTTT. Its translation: CASSLLTGGGPDTQYF.

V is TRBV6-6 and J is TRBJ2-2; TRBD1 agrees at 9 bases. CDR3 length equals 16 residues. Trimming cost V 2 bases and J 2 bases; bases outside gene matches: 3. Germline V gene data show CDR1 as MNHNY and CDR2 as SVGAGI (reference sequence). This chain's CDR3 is CASSYPGQGNTGELFF. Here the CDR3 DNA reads TGTGCCAGCAGTTACCCGGGACAGGGAAACACCGGGGAGCTGTTTTTT.

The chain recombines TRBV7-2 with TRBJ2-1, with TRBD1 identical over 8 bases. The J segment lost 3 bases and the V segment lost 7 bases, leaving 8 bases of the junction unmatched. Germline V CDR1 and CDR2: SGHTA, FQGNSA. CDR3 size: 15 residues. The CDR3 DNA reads TGTGCCAGCACCCCCCCCAGGGGGCGCTACAATGAGCAGTTCTTC. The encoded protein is CASTPPRGRYNEQFF.

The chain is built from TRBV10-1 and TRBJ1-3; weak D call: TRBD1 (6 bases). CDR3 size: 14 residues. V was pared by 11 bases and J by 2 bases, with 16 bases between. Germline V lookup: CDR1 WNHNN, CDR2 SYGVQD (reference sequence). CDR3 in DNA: TGCGCCGTGGGGGGGGGCAGGGCTGGAAACACCATATATTTT. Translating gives CAVGGGRAGNTIYF.

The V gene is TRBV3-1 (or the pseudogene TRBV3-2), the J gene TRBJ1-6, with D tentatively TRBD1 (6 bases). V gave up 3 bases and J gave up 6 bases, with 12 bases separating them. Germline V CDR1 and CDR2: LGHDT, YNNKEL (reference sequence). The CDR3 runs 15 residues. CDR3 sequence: CASSHPGAGNSPLHF. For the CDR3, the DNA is TGTGCCAGCAGCCATCCAGGGGCGGGTAATTCACCCCTCCACTTT.